The clone carrying this T cell receptor beta chain was seen repeatedly, ten times or more. Its antigen is as yet unknown. The data derive from a study of Graves' ophthalmopathy and Graves' hyperthyroidism. Study-level findings and limits: Most thyroid clonotypes expanded beyond 0.001 frequency were also found in blood.

RNA transcripts were the source from which TCR beta CDR3 regions were amplified. HTBI primers were used in a first-round RT-PCR, which preceded a second-round multiplex PCR. TCRdb reprocessed the multiplex PCR reads with MiXCR, giving one entry per CDR3 protein. The sample includes a few hundred thousand distinct CDR3 sequences, roughly 15% of them seen just once. The diagnostic workup employed clinical symptoms, serum thyroxine, TRAb, thyroid ultrasound and orbital computed tomography. The sequencing sample was made of peripheral blood. This TCR derives from an adult woman with stable Graves' hyperthyroidism.

CDR3 sequence reads: CASRVIDSGNTIYF. CDR3 nucleotides: TGTGCCAGCAGGGTGATTGACTCTGGAAACACCATATATTTT. This rearrangement joins TRBV12-3 or TRBV12-4 to TRBJ1-3; D remains ambiguous. Trimming shortened V by 6 bases and J by 0 bases, and 9 bases separated the two germline ends. The CDR3 covers 14 residues.